The TCR beta chain described here comes from a study of cytomegalovirus exposure and HLA in healthy donors (dated by TCRdb to about 2017). A note on the overall study: In an earlier analysis of approximately 500 of the donors, less than 350 Gb of sequence data and about 110 million unique TCR beta sequences from 180 million or so T cells were reported. Around 320 gigabases of sequencing data and 80 million or so unique TCR sequences were included in an early release covering several hundred HLA-typed donors. Among the roughly 380 genotyped donors, about 85% belonged to the genetic ancestry cluster associated with self-reported Caucasian donors. The study aimed to test whether signatures of past pathogen exposure could be identified by cataloging public T cell receptors. The study profiled the T cell repertoires of more than 500 subjects by immunosequencing and related them to cytomegalovirus serostatus. Along with the approximately 620-subject first cohort, a separate validation cohort of some 130 different subjects was used. High-throughput TCR immunosequencing, statistical association of individual TCRs with disease status, and machine learning were combined to predict cytomegalovirus infection status. A later analysis re-examined previously published TCR beta repertoires from about 670 donors and added high-resolution HLA genotyping to investigate patterns of TCR occurrence. In the later analysis, no new phenotypic data were used to find candidate immune exposures; instead, reliance was placed on TCR beta sequences and their occurrence across donors. In an earlier analysis of over 550 of the donors, high-throughput TCR beta sequencing was used to judge whether each TCR beta V gene segment behaved as functional or pseudogenic. Donor age, sex, ethnicity and CMV serostatus were compiled alongside the repertoire data. A later genetic analysis used genome-wide SNP genotypes for about 65% of the 666 donors, treating that subset as a discovery cohort. All discovery cohort repertoires had been generated on a single sequencing platform. Both class I and class II loci were covered by HLA typing, at four-digit resolution. The number of donors typed differed by locus, with roughly 629-640 for A, B, C, DRB1 and DQB1, over 500 for DQA1, approximately 570 for DPA1, and some 470 for DPB1. Several DR-DQ haplotypes were treated as single units for association and clustering because of strong linkage in the cohort. Among about 400 genotyped donors of the cohort, an average of approximately 240,000 unique TCR beta nucleotide sequences was sequenced per donor, of which roughly 18% were non-productive.

Results the study describes overall, beyond this receptor: Sequencing depth was assumed to be roughly uniform across donors in the presence/absence analyses, though that assumption may not hold. Cytomegalovirus status was reported to be diagnosed by the classifier with high specificity and sensitivity in both the original and validation cohorts. Correlated functional status among segregating V segments might reflect linkage disequilibrium, but an unknown experimental factor could not be ruled out. It was suggested by the authors that the approach could potentially be generalized to other disease states and immunological phenotypes. Because HLA typing was unavailable for some donors at each locus, only the typed subset was used in association tests. Only TCR beta chains were sequenced in this cohort, and the absence of alpha or paired-chain data limited detectable features. At a false discovery rate of 0.05, a later analysis linked fewer than 20,000 TCR beta sequences to specific HLA alleles. In a later analysis, HLA-associated TCR beta chains were found to be more clonally expanded and to have lower generation probabilities than equally common non-associated chains. Most CMV-associated TCR beta chains appeared to be HLA-restricted in a later analysis, and the HLA associations seemed to be driven largely by CMV exposure. In a later genetic analysis, a missense DCLRE1C variant was associated with V-gene and J-gene trimming of TCR beta chains, and the association was replicated in an independent cohort. According to a later analysis, parvovirus B19, influenza, CMV and Epstein-Barr virus appeared linked to several top co-occurrence clusters. When HLA alleles, especially DR and DQ, strongly co-occurred, TCR associations were difficult to assign to individual alleles. Most TCR sequences were seen in very few donors, while some public TCRs were found in many individuals. Broadly in line with IMGT annotations, most TCR beta V segments showed up in productive rearrangements about 90% or about 30% of the time in an earlier analysis of around 550 of the donors. In the study, 150 to 200 TCR beta chains were listed as associated with cytomegalovirus. A further reported finding was that TCR beta sequences accurately predicted the HLA-A and HLA-B alleles for most subjects in the first cohort. CMV serostatus was the only immune exposure information available for the cohort. A cluster of highly shared sequence variants was judged likely to represent a technical artifact of the sequencing pipeline. In a later analysis, TCR association rates were found to vary across HLA loci, with the most associated TCRs seen for DRB1 alleles and the fewest for HLA-C alleles. Because counts were too low, around 17 rarely observed V segments, including chromosome 9 orphons, were left out of the earlier analysis of some 640 of the donors. Some IMGT-functional V segments, including TRBV6-2 and TRBV6-3, could not be distinguished by the 87-base-pair reads and were therefore excluded. A few of the identified cytomegalovirus-associated TCR beta chains were confirmed in vitro to be specific for cytomegalovirus antigens. In a later genetic analysis, fewer N-insertions in productive TCRs were reported among donors in an Asian-associated ancestry cluster than the approximately 710-donor mean.

Taken from the germline V gene, the CDR1 and CDR2 loops are SGDLS and YYNGEE. Trimming leaves V shorter by 5 bases and J shorter by 4 bases, with the junction holding 11 bases beyond the gene matches. The cysteine opens and the phenylalanine closes a CDR3 of 15 amino acids. Only the CDR3 part of the read is kept: 45 bases, read in frame from the first base. Concerning this clone itself: Its antigen is currently not known.

The cohort was made up of under 800 healthy bone marrow donors. At the time of sampling, all cohort members were nominally healthy, though unrecorded immune exposures were likely present. The donor tested CMV seronegative, placing the donor among the 350 to 400 seronegative members of the cohort. A peripheral blood sample was collected from each donor, and TCR beta sequencing was performed on peripheral blood mononuclear cells. Genomic DNA extraction from the blood cell samples was performed with the Qiagen DNeasy Blood Extraction Kit. The library was obtained by the immunoSEQ multiplex PCR assay. The multiplex PCR relied on a mix of 60 forward primers for TCR Vbeta segments and 13 reverse primers for TCR Jbeta segments. The CDR3 region of rearranged TCR beta genes was amplified from genomic DNA with a multiplex PCR assay. The amplified TCR beta libraries were sequenced on the Illumina HiSeq System as 87-base-pair reads. For the original study's pipeline: In a later analysis, 70 million to 95 million unique TCR beta chains were counted across the 690 or so repertoires, and approximately 11 million of these chains were shared by at least two donors. A nearest-neighbor algorithm error-corrected the raw reads and collapsed the reads into unique sequences, merging closely related sequences to remove PCR and sequencing errors. CDR3 sequences were aligned to IMGT reference sequences to assign V, D and J gene segments. For a sequence to be retained, at least a six-nucleotide match to both a V gene segment and a J gene segment was required. A rearrangement was called productive if the CDR3 had no stop codons and remained in frame with V and J, and every other rearrangement was called non-productive. Following IMGT convention, CDR3 was defined as the stretch from the second conserved V-encoded cysteine up to the conserved J-encoded phenylalanine. The earlier analysis of 550 to 650 of the donors excluded any sequence lacking an unambiguous match to a single V gene segment. In an earlier analysis of several hundred of the donors, V segments were called functional above 56.7% productive rearrangements and were called segregating when the between-donor standard deviation exceeded 5%. A statistical classification framework was developed to diagnose cytomegalovirus status using the catalog of TCR beta chain sequences. A later analysis assigned V and J genes by comparing TCR nucleotide sequences with IMGT/GENE-DB human TR gene sequences. The TCRdist pipeline was used in a later analysis to assign CDR3 sequences and most-parsimonious VDJ recombination scenarios. In a later analysis, every TCR beta chain was defined by the combination of its CDR3 amino acid sequence and its V-gene family, and reads without a unique V-gene family were dropped. In a later analysis, approximately 590 highly shared, low-generation-probability nucleotide sequences were removed to address suspected cross-contamination and a sequencing artifact. In a later analysis, a clonal expansion index was calculated for each public chain from normalized within-repertoire ranks of inferred template counts. In a later analysis, generation probabilities were computed using a VDJ recombination model fitted to out-of-frame rearrangements, and the results were checked against IGoR. In a later analysis, hypergeometric tests were used to score TCR-TCR, TCR-HLA and TCR-CMV co-occurrence, with a repertoire-size bias correction applied to TCR pairs. To estimate false discovery rates, a later analysis permuted the HLA or CMV assignments 20 times. A later analysis grouped co-occurring TCRs with DBSCAN, adding TCRdist sequence similarity when clustering within HLA-allele-positive subsets. Repertoires with fewer than 30,000 or more than 120,000 public chains, plus five repertoires with anomalous nucleotide sharing, were excluded from co-occurrence clustering. TCRdb provides this immuneACCESS table in a form limited to in-frame rearrangements. Some clones are lacking; in checked studies, under half of them reflect an unresolved V gene, and why the rest are absent is not known. That table supplies the V and J calls and clone size; D and trimming were determined from the DNA. The table of this sample itemizes tens of thousands of clones. The top ten clones comprise about 6.3% of the sample.

The sequenced sample consisted of PBMCs. This sequence originates from a man aged 25 to 45 in good health and CMV-seronegative. The chain joins TRBV9 to TRBJ2-5; TRBD2 lines up with 7 middle nucleotides. The CDR3 has the sequence CASSNRLAVGETQYF. At the DNA level, the sequence is TGTGCCAGCAGTAACCGACTAGCTGTAGGAGAGACCCAGTACTTC.